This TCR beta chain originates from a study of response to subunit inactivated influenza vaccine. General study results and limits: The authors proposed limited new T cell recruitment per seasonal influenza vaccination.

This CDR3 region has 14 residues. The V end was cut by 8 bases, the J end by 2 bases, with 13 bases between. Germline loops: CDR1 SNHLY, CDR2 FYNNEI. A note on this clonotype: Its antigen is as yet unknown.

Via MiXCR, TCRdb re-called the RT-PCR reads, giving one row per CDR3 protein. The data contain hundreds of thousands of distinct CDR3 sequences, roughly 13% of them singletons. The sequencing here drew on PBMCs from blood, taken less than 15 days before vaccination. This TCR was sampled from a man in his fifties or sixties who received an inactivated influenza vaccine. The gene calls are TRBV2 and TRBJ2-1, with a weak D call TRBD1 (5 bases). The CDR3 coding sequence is TGTGCCAGCCAGCCAGGGAACCCCTACAATGAGCAGTTCTTC. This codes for CASQPGNPYNEQFF.